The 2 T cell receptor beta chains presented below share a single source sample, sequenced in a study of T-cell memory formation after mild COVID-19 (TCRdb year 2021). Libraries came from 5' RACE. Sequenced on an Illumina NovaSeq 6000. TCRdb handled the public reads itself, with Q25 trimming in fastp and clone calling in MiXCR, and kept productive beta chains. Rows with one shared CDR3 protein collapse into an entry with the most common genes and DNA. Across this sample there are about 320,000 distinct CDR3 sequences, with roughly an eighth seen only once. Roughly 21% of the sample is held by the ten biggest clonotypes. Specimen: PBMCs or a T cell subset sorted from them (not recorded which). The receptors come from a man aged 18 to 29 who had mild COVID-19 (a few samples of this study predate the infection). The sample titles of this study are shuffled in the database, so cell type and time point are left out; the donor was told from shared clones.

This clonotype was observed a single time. The CDR3 coding sequence is TGCGCCAGCAGCCCTATAGACAGCCTGGGGAACTATGGCTACACCTTC. Translated: CASSPIDSLGNYGYTF. V is TRBV5-1 and J is TRBJ1-2; TRBD1 is a possible D gene (5 bases). The germline V gene has CDR1 SGHRS and CDR2 YFSETQ. The CDR3 totals 16 residues. V lost 4 bases to trimming and J lost 2 bases, with 18 bases between them. The entire variable domain, with the rest obtained from reference TRBV5-1 and TRBJ1-2, is as follows: KAGVTQTPRYLIKTRGQQVTLSCSPISGHRSVSWYQQTPGQGLQFLFEYFSETQRNKGNFPGRFSGRQFSNSRSEMNVSTLELGDSALYLCASSPIDSLGNYGYTFGSGTRLTVV.

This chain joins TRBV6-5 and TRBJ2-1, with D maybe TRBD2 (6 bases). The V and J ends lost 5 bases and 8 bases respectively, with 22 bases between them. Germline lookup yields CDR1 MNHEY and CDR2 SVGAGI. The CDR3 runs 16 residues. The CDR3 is CASSRVPGVVSYEQFF. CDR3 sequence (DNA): TGTGCCAGCAGTAGGGTGCCGGGGGTGGTCAGTTATGAGCAGTTCTTC.